This entry features one TCR beta chain sequence. Per germline, CDR1 SGHRS and CDR2 YFSETQ. The CDR3 is 15 residues long. With 0 bases removed from V and 1 base from J, the gap between germline ends came to 7 bases. As originally analysed: Cell counts per sample came from amplifying reference gene primers. Sequenced by immunoSEQ multiplex PCR; TCRdb stores in-frame clones only, minus some. The V and J calls and the clone size are those of that table, but D and trimming were determined from the DNA. The sample holds nearly 95,000 clones; around nine tenths are singletons and the top ten take 4.9%. This sample was included in a study of blood T cell repertoires in COVID-19. About the research overall: COVID-19 samples from acute and convalescent phases originated in the United States, Italy and Spain. Nucleic acid was either cDNA or gDNA, and it came from T cells, B-cell-depleted T cells, or PBMCs.

Sequenced sample: peripheral blood. This sequence was found in a woman aged 80 or over with acute or convalescent COVID-19. This chain connects TRBV5-1 to TRBJ2-2; tentative D call: TRBD1 (5 bases). This chain's CDR3 is CASSLGQGNTGELFF. CDR3 bases: TGCGCCAGCAGCTTGGGGCAGGGGAACACCGGGGAGCTGTTTTTT.